Sequencing of this TCR beta chain was carried out in a study of regulatory T cells in long-lasting Graves disease. Study observations and caveats: Persistent patients shared more public clonotypes (roughly 2,800) than new patients (more than 900).

To make TCR beta libraries, researchers used iRepertoire HTBI primers and Arm-PCR of CDR3 regions. TCRdb reprocessed the multiplex PCR reads via MiXCR and lists one record per CDR3 protein. The sample shows a few hundred thousand distinct CDR3 sequences, approximately 15% of them seen only once. As for time point: newly diagnosed GD, antithyroid drugs for less than 3 months. The authors made the TCR library using RNA they extracted from PBMCs. Turning to this clonotype: As yet, its antigen is unknown.

In addition, the sample was reused for a study of T cells in Graves' hyperthyroidism and ophthalmopathy. From that paper: Expanded thyroid clonotypes (above 0.001) were mostly also found in blood. Model predictions of ophthalmopathy came a median around 6.5 months before onset.

This TCR came from a man between 35 and 55 years old with Graves disease. Sequenced here: peripheral blood mononuclear cells (PBMCs), sampled at new diagnosis, from a patient treated with antithyroid drugs.

The CDR3: CSARGAGVGGELFF. CDR3 nucleotide sequence: TGCAGTGCGCGCGGGGCGGGGGTCGGCGGGGAGCTGTTTTTT. The J gene is TRBJ2-2, the V gene TRBV20-1; 7 bases align to TRBD2. Germline V gives CDR1 DFQATT, CDR2 SNEGSKA (reference sequence). V was clipped by 6 bases and J by 7 bases; unmatched bases: 11. This CDR3 has 14 residues.